This T cell receptor beta chain stems from a study of CD8 T cell repertoires and HIV-1 epitope variants. Study-level background: Control wells had CMV/EBV/flu peptides, negative Ebola AY9, or no peptide. Tested: three Gag epitope families, Nef HW9 and YT9.

This clone was observed a handful of times. The antigen is unknown. The CDR3 contains 11 residues. V dropped 5 bases and J dropped 7 bases, with 5 bases sitting between them. The germline CDR1 and CDR2 sequences are SGHVS and FNYEAQ. Method: immunoSEQ multiplex PCR; TCRdb's copy keeps in-frame clones and lacks some. This table has about 5,500 clones, about 70% appearing once. Specimen: cultured CD8+ T cells derived from PBMCs. The sequence was obtained from a male donor with HIV. The genes are TRBV7-6 and TRBJ2-2; D is unclear. The CDR3 spells CASSTGGELFF. The CDR3 DNA is TGTGCCAGCAGCACCGGCGGGGAGCTGTTTTTT.